The 27 T cell receptor beta chains below come from one sample, sequenced in a study of OX40 agonist ivuxolimab in advanced cancers. This table comes from immunoSEQ multiplex PCR, and its TCRdb copy is limited to in-frame clones, with some not included. Of about 70,000 clones listed, 70% to 90% are singletons. The sequences come from CD4+ or CD8+ T cells sorted from blood, collected in a trial of the OX40 agonist ivuxolimab. Receptors were obtained from an adult with an advanced solid tumor such as melanoma, head and neck, liver or kidney cancer.

This clone was counted between two and nine times. This CDR3 is CASSLPTRFAGGHNEQFF. CDR3 bases: TGTGCCAGCAGCTTACCAACTCGCTTTGCGGGAGGGCACAATGAGCAGTTCTTC. The chain employs TRBV7-9 and TRBJ2-1; 9 nucleotides align to TRBD2. V was clipped by 2 bases and J by 5 bases; unmatched bases: 13. The CDR3 spans 18 residues. Per the germline V gene, CDR1 is SEHNR and CDR2 is FQNEAQ (reference sequence).

The V and J genes are TRBV5-1 and TRBJ1-5; a weak D match, TRBD1 (6 bases). This CDR3 has 14 amino acids. Trimming removed 0 bases at V and 7 bases at J, with 11 bases between. CDR1 SGHRS and CDR2 YFSETQ come from the germline V gene. This CDR3 reads CASSLAGGDQPQHF. In DNA form, the CDR3 reads TGCGCCAGCAGCTTGGCCGGGGGCGACCAGCCCCAGCATTTT.

The chain recombines TRBV18 with TRBJ2-3; D is uncertain. With 5 bases removed from V and 4 bases from J, the gap between germline ends came to 7 bases. The CDR3 runs to 12 residues. From germline, CDR1 is KGHSH and CDR2 LQKENI. The CDR3 nucleotides are TGTGCCAGCTCAGCCAATTCAGATACGCAGTATTTT. It is translated as CASSANSDTQYF. The full variable domain, completed using reference TRBV18 and TRBJ2-3, is NAGVMQNPRHLVRRRGQEARLRCSPMKGHSHVYWYRQLPEEGLKFMVYLQKENIIDESGMPKERFSAEFPKEGPSILRIQQVVRGDSAAYFCASSANSDTQYFGPGTRLTVL.

The V gene is TRBV5-1, the J gene TRBJ2-5; 8 bases match TRBD1. Germline V lookup: CDR1 SGHRS, CDR2 YFSETQ. The CDR3 is 14 residues long. The junction had 2 bases not matched to a gene; V was cut back by 3 bases and J by 1 base. CDR3 sequence: CASSWGTGQETQYF. The CDR3 coding sequence is TGCGCCAGCAGCTGGGGGACAGGCCAAGAGACCCAGTACTTC.

V gene TRBV18 combines with J gene TRBJ2-7, with D unresolved. Germline V lookup: CDR1 KGHSH, CDR2 LQKENI. The V end lost 1 base, the J end lost 4 bases, and 8 bases lay between the germline ends. This CDR3 has 13 amino acids. The CDR3 reads CASSPQSDYEQYF. CDR3 coding DNA: TGTGCCAGCTCACCACAGTCAGATTACGAGCAGTACTTC.

CDR3 coding DNA: TGTGCCTGGAATCCGTGGCGGTCTGGAAACACCATATATTTT. Its translation is CAWNPWRSGNTIYF. This sequence joins TRBV30 and TRBJ1-3; D is ambiguous. The germline V and J ends were trimmed by 4 bases and 1 base, with 11 bases remaining between them. The CDR3 consists of 14 residues. CDR1 is GTSNPN, CDR2 SVGIG, per germline (reference sequence).

The chain is built from TRBV14 and TRBJ1-6; D remains ambiguous. Looked up from germline, CDR1 is SGHDN and CDR2 is FVKESK. The V end was cut by 0 bases, the J end by 0 bases, with 6 bases between. This CDR3 is built from 16 residues. CDR3: CASSQDESSYNSPLHF. In DNA form, the CDR3 reads TGTGCCAGCAGCCAAGATGAGAGCTCCTATAATTCACCCCTCCACTTT.

The J gene is TRBJ2-2, the V gene TRBV18; 8 positions match TRBD1. The V segment lost 0 bases and the J segment 5 bases; nucleotides outside the gene matches: 5. CDR1 and CDR2 from the germline V gene are KGHSH and LQKENI. The CDR3 is 16 residues long. CDR3 sequence: CASSPPWTGLTGELFF. In nucleotides, the CDR3 is TGTGCCAGCTCACCACCCTGGACAGGGCTGACCGGGGAGCTGTTTTTT.

This chain uses TRBV27 with TRBJ2-2; possible D gene TRBD1, 5 bases. In germline, CDR1 is MNHEY, CDR2 SMNVEV (reference sequence). V shed 3 bases and J shed 3 bases, with 11 bases lying between them. CDR3 length: 15 amino acids. CDR3 sequence reads: CASSFQGSDTGELFF. The CDR3 bases are TGTGCCAGCAGTTTCCAGGGAAGTGACACCGGGGAGCTGTTTTTT.

The V and J genes are TRBV28 and TRBJ2-1; D is possibly TRBD1 (6 bases). This CDR3 contains 15 residues. Germline CDR1 and CDR2: MDHEN and SYDVKM. The V end lost 5 bases, the J end lost 6 bases, and 17 bases lay between the germline ends. The CDR3 spells CASSIQGVGVNEQFF. The CDR3 nucleotides read TGTGCCAGCAGTATACAGGGTGTGGGTGTCAATGAGCAGTTCTTC.

The V and J genes are TRBV28 and TRBJ1-2, with D possibly TRBD1 on 6 matching bases. The CDR3 extends over 13 amino acids. Trimming removed 11 bases at V and 1 base at J, with 14 bases between. CDR1 and CDR2 (germline): MDHEN, SYDVKM. The CDR3 region has the DNA TGTGCCTACGCGGGACAAGATAACTATGGCTACACCTTC. Residues: CAYAGQDNYGYTF.

The chain has TRBV5-5 and TRBJ1-3; TRBD1 is a possible D gene (6 bases). Germline loops: CDR1 SGHKS, CDR2 YYEKEE (reference sequence). The CDR3 sequence is 15 residues long. Trimming shortened V by 0 bases and J by 2 bases, and 9 bases separated the two germline ends. CDR3 in amino acids: CASSLVNRAGNTIYF. In DNA form, the CDR3 reads TGTGCCAGCAGCTTGGTAAACAGGGCTGGAAACACCATATATTTT.

This clone was counted a few times. This sequence joins TRBV28 and TRBJ1-4; TRBD1 agrees at 8 bases. The J segment lost 0 bases and the V segment lost 2 bases, leaving 8 bases of the junction unmatched. Germline values: CDR1 MDHEN, CDR2 SYDVKM. This CDR3 has 18 amino acids. DNA of the CDR3: TGTGCCAGCAGTTTACTCGGACAGGGCATAGCAACTAATGAAAAACTGTTTTTT. Translating gives CASSLLGQGIATNEKLFF.

The rearrangement links TRBV10-3 to TRBJ2-1; a possible D gene is TRBD1 (5 bases). With 3 bases removed from V and 3 bases from J, the gap between germline ends came to 12 bases. The CDR3 runs 15 residues. Germline loops: CDR1 ENHRY, CDR2 SYGVKD. CDR3 in DNA: TGTGCCATCAGTGAAAAGAGACAGAGCTACAATGAGCAGTTCTTC. It yields the protein CAISEKRQSYNEQFF.

CDR3 sequence reads: CASSPMAVWVGTEAFF. The CDR3 DNA is TGTGCCAGCAGCCCGATGGCCGTTTGGGTGGGGACTGAAGCTTTCTTT. V usage is TRBV7-2 and J usage is TRBJ1-1; D gene ambiguous. CDR1 is SGHTA and CDR2 is FQGNSA in the germline V gene. The germline V and J ends were trimmed by 5 bases and 5 bases, with 21 bases remaining between them. The CDR3 extends over 16 amino acids.

The chain recombines TRBV19 with TRBJ1-1; D gene ambiguous. The CDR3 runs to 14 residues. V lost 0 bases and J lost 0, with 5 bases in between. Germline V lookup: CDR1 LNHDA, CDR2 SQIVND (reference sequence). In nucleotides, the CDR3 is TGTGCCAGTAGTATAGAGATCATGAACACTGAAGCTTTCTTT. Its protein is CASSIEIMNTEAFF.

For the CDR3, the DNA is TGTGCCAGCAGCCCGGGACTATCCACCGGGGAGCTGTTTTTT. Its translation: CASSPGLSTGELFF. V is TRBV5-6 and J is TRBJ2-2; 7 bases agree with TRBD2. Germline V lookup: CDR1 SGHDT, CDR2 YYEEEE. The V segment lost 4 bases and the J segment 4 bases; nucleotides outside the gene matches: 4. This CDR3 has 14 residues.

The CDR3 reads CASSLSDGSYEQYF. The DNA of the CDR3 is TGTGCCAGCAGTCTCTCGGACGGATCCTACGAGCAGTACTTC. The rearrangement uses TRBV6-1 and TRBJ2-7; D unresolved. The CDR3 spans 14 residues. V dropped 5 bases and J dropped 1 base, with 12 bases sitting between them. The germline V gene encodes CDR1 MNHNS and CDR2 SASEGT.

The chain is built from TRBV30 and TRBJ2-7; 14 nucleotides line up with TRBD2. The CDR3 has 17 amino acids. The germline gives CDR1 GTSNPN, CDR2 SVGIG (reference sequence). The V and J ends lost 3 bases and 3 bases, in that order; junction bases with no gene match: 10. CDR3 sequence reads: CAWSPIPGLAGVYEQYF. DNA for the CDR3: TGTGCCTGGAGCCCCATCCCGGGACTAGCGGGGGTCTACGAGCAGTACTTC.

The rearrangement joins TRBV18 to TRBJ1-4; D unresolved. From germline, CDR1 is KGHSH and CDR2 LQKENI. V was pared by 4 bases and J by 6 bases, with 9 bases between. CDR3 size: 13 residues. The CDR3 sequence: CASSLRADEKLFF. DNA of the CDR3: TGTGCCAGCTCACTAAGGGCTGATGAAAAACTGTTTTTT.

The V and J genes are TRBV2 and TRBJ1-5; 7 bases line up with TRBD1. After removal of 5 bases from V and 0 bases from J, the junction contained 4 bases not matched to a gene. CDR1 and CDR2 from the germline V gene are SNHLY and FYNNEI. The CDR3 totals 15 residues. CDR3 DNA sequence: TGTGCCAGCAGTCAACAGGGGATTAGCAATCAGCCCCAGCATTTT. As protein: CASSQQGISNQPQHF.

The table lists this clone with a count of one. This chain connects TRBV9 to TRBJ2-1, with 9 nucleotides matching TRBD2. The germline gives CDR1 SGDLS, CDR2 YYNGEE. The CDR3 length is 14 residues. V lost 4 bases to trimming and J lost 9 bases; unmatched junction nucleotides: 8. The DNA for the CDR3 is TGTGCCAGCAGCCCAATGGGGACTAGCTTTGAGCAGTTCTTC. Translation gives CASSPMGTSFEQFF.

The genes are TRBV18 and TRBJ1-1; D might be TRBD1 (5 bases). The CDR3 length is 14 residues. The V and J ends lost 1 base and 5 bases respectively, with 11 bases between them. Germline V CDR1 and CDR2: KGHSH, LQKENI. The CDR3 DNA reads TGTGCCAGCTCACCACAAGGAGGGGTGACTGAAGCTTTCTTT. Its protein product is CASSPQGGVTEAFF.

The chain combines TRBV7-9 with TRBJ2-5, with D possibly being TRBD1 (5 bases). CDR3 size: 15 residues. Deletions cut 3 bases from V and 1 base from J, with 12 bases between. The V gene's germline CDR1 is SEHNR and CDR2 FQNEAQ (reference sequence). CDR3 nucleotides: TGTGCCAGCAGCTTGAGGTGGACAAGCCAAGAGACCCAGTACTTC. Translated, it gives CASSLRWTSQETQYF.

The rearrangement uses TRBV19 and TRBJ1-2; D call uncertain. The germline V and J ends were trimmed by 6 bases and 8 bases, with 16 bases remaining between them. This CDR3 comprises 13 residues. CDR1 and CDR2 (germline): LNHDA, SQIVND (reference sequence). In DNA, the CDR3 is TGTGCCAGTAGCTTGGGAGCGCGAAACGGCTACACCTTC. Its protein product is CASSLGARNGYTF.

This chain joins TRBV6-1 and TRBJ2-7; a possible D gene is TRBD1 (5 bases). V lost 4 bases to trimming and J lost 2 bases, with 12 bases between them. CDR3 size: 14 residues. Germline V gives CDR1 MNHNS, CDR2 SASEGT. CDR3 coding DNA: TGTGCCAGCAGTGCAAGGGCAGGGACCTACGAGCAGTACTTC. The encoded protein is CASSARAGTYEQYF.

J is TRBJ2-6 and V is TRBV2, with unresolved D. With 3 bases removed from V and 4 bases from J, the gap between germline ends came to 10 bases. The CDR3 runs to 15 residues. Germline CDR1 SNHLY, CDR2 FYNNEI. As DNA, the CDR3 is TGTGCCAGCAGTGAGAACGGTCCCGGGGCCAACGTCCTGACTTTC. The encoded protein is CASSENGPGANVLTF.